This TCR beta chain was identified during a study of T-cell reconstitution after alpha-beta-depleted transplantation in children (dated by TCRdb to the mid-2010s). Study-level background: The study quantitatively tracked T-cell immune reconstitution after TCRalphabeta/CD19-depleted allogeneic hematopoietic cell transplantation in children using TCR repertoire profiling.

Read against the paper, the sample's treatment or condition label means: allogeneic hematopoietic cell transplantation with graft depleted of TCRalphabeta T cells and CD19 B cells. The children who served as transplant recipients had been given grafts of TCRalphabeta/CD19-depleted allogeneic hematopoietic cells. Regarding this clonotype: Its antigen is currently not known. No qualities accompany the bases; no much larger clone lies one base away.

Library creation used PCR. The reads were generated on an Illumina HiSeq 2500. To normalize quantification of the TCRbeta repertoire, the TCR libraries were built with molecular barcoding that relied on unique molecular identifiers. TCRdb redid the processing of the public reads, applying fastp at Q25 and MiXCR, and retained in-frame beta chains. Duplicate CDR3 protein sequences are folded into a single record with the most common DNA and genes. The sample table lists 90,000 to 100,000 distinct CDR3 sequences, around 22% of them with a count of one. The top ten hold over 20% of the sample. What the research found in general, with its limitations: Hyperexpanded clone frequencies declined over subsequent months; after one year, T-cell counts and TCRbeta diversity were mostly attributed to newly produced T cells. The apparently early recovery of alphabetaT-cell counts about two months after transplant reportedly depended on only several hundred rapidly expanded clones that came from non-depleted graft cells. In some patients, the high TCRbeta diversity seen at day 60 was put down to recipient T cells and intrathymic progenitors that had survived conditioning.

Relative to germline, V is 11 bases shorter and J is 1 base shorter, with 10 bases between their ends. The CDR3 holds 12 amino acids from the cysteine to the phenylalanine. Just the 36-base CDR3 DNA is kept, in frame starting at base 1. The source is a boy aged 2 to 9 with acute lymphoblastic leukemia, due to receive a stem cell transplant. Here the chain combines TRBV12-3 or TRBV12-4 and TRBJ2-3; the D gene is possibly TRBD2, with 5 bases matching. Specimen: PBMCs, collected before TCRalphabeta/CD19-depleted stem cell transplant. CDR3 sequence: CASGMGTDTQYF. The nucleotide sequence is given as TGTGCCTCCGGGATGGGCACAGATACGCAGTATTTT.